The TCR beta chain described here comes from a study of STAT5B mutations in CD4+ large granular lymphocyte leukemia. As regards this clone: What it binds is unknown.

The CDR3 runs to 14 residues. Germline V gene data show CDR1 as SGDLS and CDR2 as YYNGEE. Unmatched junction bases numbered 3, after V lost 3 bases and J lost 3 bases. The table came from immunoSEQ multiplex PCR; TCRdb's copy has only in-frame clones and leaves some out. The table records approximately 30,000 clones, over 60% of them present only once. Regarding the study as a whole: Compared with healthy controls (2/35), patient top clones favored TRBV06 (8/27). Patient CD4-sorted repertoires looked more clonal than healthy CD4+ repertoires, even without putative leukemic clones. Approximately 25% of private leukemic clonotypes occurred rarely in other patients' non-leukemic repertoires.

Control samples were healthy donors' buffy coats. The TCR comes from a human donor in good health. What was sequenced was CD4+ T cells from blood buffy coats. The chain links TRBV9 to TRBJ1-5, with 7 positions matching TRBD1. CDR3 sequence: CASSGQGYNQPQHF. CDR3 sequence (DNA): TGTGCCAGCAGCGGACAGGGTTACAATCAGCCCCAGCATTTT.